The 10 T cell receptor beta chains below come from one sample, sequenced in a study of beta chain features in type 1 diabetes. The investigators reverse transcribed all of the isolated RNA, so they sequenced expressed TCRB transcripts. Only in-frame clones appear in the TCRdb table, and some are missing; sequencing was by immunoSEQ multiplex PCR. This sample has 970,000 or so clones, with about a sixth found just once. Sequenced sample: naive CD4+ T cells from blood. The receptor set was obtained from a woman younger than 35 in good health.

This chain connects TRBV7-9 to TRBJ2-4, with TRBD2 matching over 12 bases. V was clipped by 4 bases and J by 0 bases; unmatched bases: 4. The CDR3 extends over 17 amino acids. Germline CDR1 is SEHNR and CDR2 is FQNEAQ (reference sequence). Here the CDR3 reads CASSSRTSGIAKNIQYF. CDR3 DNA sequence: TGTGCCAGCAGCTCAAGGACTAGCGGGATAGCCAAAAACATTCAGTACTTC.

This chain joins TRBV7-3 and TRBJ1-2, with D possibly matching TRBD1 (5 bases). In germline, CDR1 is SGHTA, CDR2 FQGTGA. With 5 bases removed from V and 4 bases from J, the gap between germline ends came to 14 bases. The CDR3 consists of 14 residues. CDR3 in DNA: TGTGCCAGCAGCCACAGACAGCCCAGCTATGGCTACACCTTC. Its translation is CASSHRQPSYGYTF. The full variable domain, its missing parts supplied by reference TRBV7-3 and TRBJ1-2, is GAGVSQTPSNKVTEKGKYVELRCDPISGHTALYWYRQSLGQGPEFLIYFQGTGAADDSGLPNDRFFAVRPEGSVSTLKIQRTERGDSAVYLCASSHRQPSYGYTFGSGTRLTVV.

This clone came up a few times. V and J are TRBV9 and TRBJ2-1; D is perhaps TRBD2 (5 bases). CDR1 and CDR2 from the germline V gene are SGDLS and YYNGEE. The V gene lost 3 bases and the J gene lost 4 bases, with 14 bases spanning the gap. The CDR3 extends over 15 amino acids. CDR3 bases: TGTGCCAGCAGCGCCCTCGGGGTGGCTTACAATGAGCAGTTCTTC. Amino acids: CASSALGVAYNEQFF.

The chain combines TRBV11-2 with TRBJ2-1; TRBD2 aligns across 14 bases. Trimming took 3 bases from V and 0 from J; bases not matched to a gene: 7. This CDR3 region has 19 residues. Germline V gene lookup returns CDR1 SGHAT and CDR2 FQNNGV. CDR3: CASSFKGLAGVSSYNEQFF. Written as DNA, the CDR3 is TGTGCCAGCAGCTTCAAGGGACTAGCGGGAGTTAGCTCCTACAATGAGCAGTTCTTC. The variable domain in full, completed from reference TRBV11-2 and TRBJ2-1, reads EAGVAQSPRYKIIEKRQSVAFWCNPISGHATLYWYQQILGQGPKLLIQFQNNGVVDDSQLPKDRFSAERLKGVDSTLKIQPAKLEDSAVYLCASSFKGLAGVSSYNEQFFGPGTRLTVL.

A note on this clone: Other DNA sequences in the sample encode the same CDR3. The CDR3 nucleotides read TGTGCCAGCAGCTTAGCTGGACACAACACCGGGGAGCTGTTTTTT. This sequence encodes CASSLAGHNTGELFF. The chain joins TRBV7-2 to TRBJ2-2; D perhaps matches TRBD1 (5 bases). The CDR3 spans 15 residues. The V end lost 0 bases, the J end lost 2 bases, and 7 bases lay between the germline ends. Germline V gene data show CDR1 as SGHTA and CDR2 as FQGNSA. The complete variable domain, with remaining parts taken from reference TRBV7-2 and TRBJ2-2, reads GAGVSQSPSNKVTEKGKDVELRCDPISGHTALYWYRQSLGQGLEFLIYFQGNSAPDKSGLPSDRFSAERTGGSVSTLTIQRTQQEDSAVYLCASSLAGHNTGELFFGEGSRLTVL.

This clone was observed a few times. The chain joins TRBV7-2 to TRBJ2-3, with TRBD1 matching over 7 bases. CDR1 and CDR2 from the germline V gene are SGHTA and FQGNSA. V was pared by 4 bases and J by 1 base, with 14 bases of the junction left unmatched. The CDR3 runs 18 residues. The CDR3, as DNA: TGTGCCAGCAGCTCCCACCGGGACAGCCTACTTCGCACAGATACGCAGTATTTT. Translating it yields CASSSHRDSLLRTDTQYF.

V is TRBV7-3 and J is TRBJ1-1; D unresolved. The length of the CDR3 is 14 residues. V lost 1 base and J 2 bases, leaving 8 bases between the germline ends. Germline loops: CDR1 SGHTA, CDR2 FQGTGA. The CDR3 spells CASSLNSGNTEAFF. The CDR3 coding sequence is TGTGCCAGCAGCTTAAACTCGGGAAACACTGAAGCTTTCTTT.

In DNA, the CDR3 is TGTGCCAGCAGTTTATCCGGAGACACCTACGAGCAGTACTTC. Amino acid sequence: CASSLSGDTYEQYF. The chain couples TRBV28 to TRBJ2-7, with D unresolved. The germline V gene encodes CDR1 MDHEN and CDR2 SYDVKM. Trimming pared 1 base from V and 2 bases from J, leaving 9 bases between. The CDR3 contains 14 residues.

The rearrangement links TRBV5-6 to TRBJ2-5, with D possibly matching TRBD2 (6 bases). Germline V gives CDR1 SGHDT, CDR2 YYEEEE. The CDR3 has 14 residues. Trimming removed 2 bases from V and 5 bases from J, with 13 bases in between. CDR3 protein: CASSFGRRRETQYF. The CDR3 nucleotides read TGTGCCAGCAGCTTTGGGAGGAGACGGGAGACCCAGTACTTC.

This clone was counted only a few times. The rearrangement links TRBV28 to TRBJ2-3; the match to TRBD2 covers 11 bases. The germline CDR1 and CDR2 sequences are MDHEN and SYDVKM. V shed 2 bases, J shed 2 bases, and the junction held 6 bases outside the gene matches. There are 17 residues in the CDR3. As DNA, the CDR3 is TGTGCCAGCAGTTTAGGCCTAGCGGGAGGATCCACAGATACGCAGTATTTT. It yields the protein CASSLGLAGGSTDTQYF.